This T cell receptor beta chain emerged from a study of patients and donors after allogeneic stem cell transplantation. Relative to its sample, this clonotype is medium-sized. The germline V and J ends were trimmed by 4 bases and 2 bases, with 4 bases remaining between them. CDR3 length: 12 residues. Germline CDR1 reads MNHEY; CDR2 reads SMNVEV (reference sequence). Using its own MiXCR run on the RT-PCR reads, TCRdb lists one record per CDR3 protein. The sample has 950 or so distinct CDR3 sequences, about 0.4% seen once. What was sequenced was blood, either unsorted or a sorted T cell fraction (not recorded which). This receptor was obtained from a human donor who was either an allogeneic HSCT recipient or a stem cell or donor lymphocyte infusion donor (not recorded which). It is not recorded whose cells these are; they may come from a transplant donor. The chain uses TRBV27 and TRBJ2-3; D call uncertain. The chain's CDR3 is CASSSATDTQYF. The CDR3 DNA reads as TGTGCCAGCAGTTCTGCCACAGATACGCAGTATTTT.